This TCR beta chain is from a study of control samples from healthy donors and cancer patients. The CDR3 extends over 14 amino acids. The germline V gene has CDR1 MNHEY and CDR2 SVGAGI. V was shortened by 7 bases and J by 10 bases, with 20 bases between the two germline ends. Profiling relied on immunoSEQ multiplex PCR, and the TCRdb table lists in-frame clones only, not all of them. The repertoire consists of some 120,000 clones, with about 93% occurring once and the leading ten covering roughly 2.5%. This TCR came from a man aged 25-45 years in good health. The sample consisted of blood. J is TRBJ2-1 and V is TRBV6-5, with no clear D. The chain's CDR3 is CASKVSFGVREQFF. CDR3 bases: TGTGCCAGCAAAGTTTCTTTTGGGGTTAGGGAGCAGTTCTTC.